The clone carrying this TCR beta chain was counted only a few times. What it binds is unknown. Unique molecular identifiers were incorporated when the TCRbeta library was constructed. Via MiXCR, TCRdb re-called the PCR reads, giving one row per CDR3 protein. This sample has hundreds of thousands of distinct CDR3 sequences, with 13% found just once. This sample was taken from a study of T-cell reconstitution after alpha-beta-depleted transplantation in children. The CDR3 runs 17 residues. The germline V gene has CDR1 LGHNA and CDR2 YSLEER. Trimming shortened V by 0 bases and J by 0 bases, and 13 bases separated the two germline ends. Findings and limits, study-wide: Counts and diversity of T cells one year after transplant came mostly from newly produced T cells. It was reported that alpha-beta T cells came from several hundred expanded graft clones (about two months after transplant). At day 60, the high TCRbeta diversity found in some patients originated from recipient T cells and thymic progenitors that had survived.

This chain links TRBV4-3 with TRBJ2-3; D remains ambiguous. Sample: PBMCs, mostly from graft donor cells, taken 360 days after TCRalphabeta/CD19-depleted stem cell transplant. This clonotype was obtained from a male patient younger than 18 who had a stem cell transplant for acute myeloid leukemia, so the T cells may come from the graft donor. CDR3 protein: CASSQDVAGPSTDTQYF. CDR3 coding DNA: TGCGCCAGCAGCCAAGACGTCGCAGGCCCAAGCACAGATACGCAGTATTTT.